The 30 T cell receptor beta chains below were found in one sample sequenced in a study of CD8 T cells in Susac syndrome. Reverse transcription used roughly 0.45 to 1 ug RNA and random hexamers. TCRdb re-called the immunoSEQ multiplex PCR reads through MiXCR, storing one row per CDR3 protein. The sample has around 150,000 distinct CDR3 sequences, roughly 94% seen once; the top ten hold approximately 0.17%. The specimen was CD8+ T cells from PBMCs. These receptors were obtained from a human donor with Susac syndrome.

The sample holds one count of this clonotype. J is TRBJ2-7 and V is TRBV20-1, with D perhaps TRBD1 or TRBD2 (5 bases each). Germline loops: CDR1 DFQATT, CDR2 SNEGSKA (reference sequence). Trimming shortened V by 3 bases and J by 2 bases, and 11 bases separated the two germline ends. The CDR3 length is 13 residues. The DNA for the CDR3 is TGCAGTGCTAGGCTGGGGGTTACCTACGAGCAGTACTTC. It codes for CSARLGVTYEQYF.

This chain connects TRBV12-3 or TRBV12-4 to TRBJ2-1; D gene unclear. V lost 3 bases and J lost 9, with 9 bases in between. The CDR3 runs 12 residues. The CDR3 region is CASSFNPGEQFF. DNA of the CDR3: TGTGCCAGCAGTTTCAATCCGGGTGAGCAGTTCTTC.

The V gene is TRBV20-1, the J gene TRBJ2-1; the match to TRBD2 covers 8 bases. With 0 bases clipped from V and 5 bases from J, the junction kept 6 bases outside the gene matches. CDR1 DFQATT and CDR2 SNEGSKA come from the germline V gene (reference sequence). This CDR3 is 15 amino acids long. The DNA of the CDR3 is TGCAGTGCTAGAGATCGGGAGGGGCGCGACAATGAGCAGTTCTTC. It is translated as CSARDREGRDNEQFF.

V is TRBV7-8 and J is TRBJ2-7, with D perhaps TRBD1 (6 bases). Deletions cut 11 bases from V and 8 bases from J, with 22 bases between. The CDR3 consists of 13 residues. The germline V gene encodes CDR1 SGHVS and CDR2 FQNEAQ. The chain's CDR3 is CAGSPLGGGQQYF. DNA of the CDR3: TGTGCCGGGTCCCCGCTTGGGGGCGGTCAGCAGTACTTC.

The chain joins TRBV5-1 to TRBJ1-1; 10 nucleotides match TRBD1. Germline lookup yields CDR1 SGHRS and CDR2 YFSETQ. After removal of 4 bases from V and 7 bases from J, the junction contained 13 bases not matched to a gene. The CDR3 extends over 16 amino acids. CDR3 region: CASSHRQGAGKDEAFF. The CDR3 DNA sequence: TGCGCCAGCAGCCACCGACAGGGGGCCGGAAAGGATGAAGCTTTCTTT.

The chain joins TRBV14 to TRBJ1-2, with a weak D call TRBD1 (6 bases). Germline CDR1 SGHDN, CDR2 FVKESK. CDR3 size: 15 residues. V was clipped by 0 bases and J by 4 bases, with 12 bases between them. Written as DNA, the CDR3 is TGTGCCAGCAGCCAAGATTGGGGGGCCCCCTATGGCTACACCTTC. Its translation: CASSQDWGAPYGYTF.

The chain carries TRBV6-5 and TRBJ1-1; D ambiguous. The CDR3 sequence is 14 residues long. With 3 bases removed from V and 1 base from J, the gap between germline ends came to 9 bases. Germline CDR1 reads MNHEY; CDR2 reads SVGAGI. The CDR3 bases are TGTGCCAGCAGTTATAAAACAGCGAACACTGAAGCTTTCTTT. Protein product: CASSYKTANTEAFF.

CDR3 nucleotides: TGCGCCAGCAGCCCGGCGGGGGGAAACTCCTACGAGCAGTACTTC. Amino acid sequence: CASSPAGGNSYEQYF. The chain links TRBV4-1 to TRBJ2-7; TRBD2 agrees at 8 bases. After removal of 4 bases from V and 0 bases from J, the junction contained 5 bases not matched to a gene. The CDR3 is 15 amino acids. Per the germline V gene, CDR1 is MGHRA and CDR2 is YSYEKL.

The V and J genes are TRBV9 and TRBJ2-1, with TRBD2 as a possible D gene (5 bases). With 5 bases removed from V and 6 bases from J, the gap between germline ends came to 12 bases. The germline V gene encodes CDR1 SGDLS and CDR2 YYNGEE. There are 13 residues in the CDR3. CDR3 region: CASRAGDSNEQFF. As DNA, the CDR3 is TGTGCCAGCAGGGCGGGTGATTCCAATGAGCAGTTCTTC.

The rearrangement uses TRBV5-1 and TRBJ2-7, with D perhaps TRBD2 (6 bases). The germline V gene has CDR1 SGHRS and CDR2 YFSETQ. The ends were cut back, 4 bases at V and 2 bases at J, with 19 bases in the middle. This CDR3 contains 16 residues. CDR3 coding DNA: TGCGCCAGCAGCCAAGGCGGGGCAGCATTAACCTACGAGCAGTACTTC. It is translated as CASSQGGAALTYEQYF.

The rearrangement uses TRBV6-6 and TRBJ1-5; no clear D gene. Germline CDR1 and CDR2: MNHNY and SVGAGI (reference sequence). The CDR3 is 13 amino acids. Trimming cost V 7 bases and J 0 bases, with 7 bases left between them. The CDR3 loop reads CASTHYSNQPQHF. The DNA for the CDR3 is TGTGCCAGCACCCATTATAGCAATCAGCCCCAGCATTTT.

The gene calls are TRBV29-1 and TRBJ2-7; D is possibly TRBD2 (7 bases). Trimming took off 4 bases at V and 1 base at J, with 17 bases between the two ends. Germline V CDR1 and CDR2: SQVTM, ANQGSEA. This CDR3 region has 15 residues. The CDR3 loop reads CSVGLPRGGSYEQYF. The CDR3 DNA follows: TGCAGCGTTGGGTTACCGAGGGGGGGGTCCTACGAGCAGTACTTC.

V usage is TRBV29-1 and J usage is TRBJ2-7; D perhaps matches TRBD2 (6 bases). The V end lost 8 bases, the J end lost 3 bases, and 17 bases lay between the germline ends. The V gene's germline CDR1 is SQVTM and CDR2 ANQGSEA. This CDR3 has 13 residues. The CDR3 spells CSSLGGSGYEQYF. In DNA form, the CDR3 reads TGCAGCTCTTTGGGAGGTTCAGGCTACGAGCAGTACTTC.

Only one count was recorded for this clonotype. The chain has TRBV20-1 and TRBJ1-2, with D tentatively TRBD1 (5 bases). V was clipped by 7 bases and J by 8 bases, with 8 bases between them. Germline CDR1 and CDR2: DFQATT and SNEGSKA (reference sequence). The CDR3 is 9 amino acids. DNA of the CDR3: TGCAGTGTGGGGGGGGGCTACACCTTC. Residues: CSVGGGYTF.

CDR3 residues: CASSPYNDEQFF. CDR3 nucleotides: TGTGCCAGCTCACCTTACAACGATGAGCAGTTCTTC. The chain joins TRBV18 to TRBJ2-1; D is unresolved. V was shortened by 3 bases and J by 8 bases, with 8 bases between the two germline ends. The CDR3 sequence is 12 residues long. CDR1 and CDR2 from the germline V gene are KGHSH and LQKENI. The whole variable domain, remainder taken from reference TRBV18 and TRBJ2-1, is NAGVMQNPRHLVRRRGQEARLRCSPMKGHSHVYWYRQLPEEGLKFMVYLQKENIIDESGMPKERFSAEFPKEGPSILRIQQVVRGDSAAYFCASSPYNDEQFFGPGTRLTVL.

The CDR3 DNA follows: TGCAGCGTAGCTCCGGGACAGGGGGTCTACGAGCAGTACTTC. Amino acid sequence: CSVAPGQGVYEQYF. The chain joins TRBV29-1 to TRBJ2-7; 11 nucleotides align to TRBD1. The CDR3 sequence is 14 residues long. Trimming at V came to 6 bases and at J to 3 bases, leaving 7 bases not matched to a gene. CDR1 SQVTM and CDR2 ANQGSEA come from the germline V gene.

This chain joins TRBV29-1 and TRBJ2-6; D unresolved. This CDR3 has 15 residues. Looked up from germline, CDR1 is SQVTM and CDR2 is ANQGSEA. V was clipped by 5 bases and J by 0 bases, with 11 bases between them. The DNA for the CDR3 is TGCAGCGTTTTCCAGACGTTCTCTGGGGCCAACGTCCTGACTTTC. Translating it yields CSVFQTFSGANVLTF.

The J gene is TRBJ2-1, the V gene TRBV5-1, with a possible D match to TRBD2 (6 bases). Per germline, CDR1 SGHRS and CDR2 YFSETQ. The CDR3 is 16 amino acids. The V gene lost 4 bases and the J gene lost 0 bases, with 14 bases spanning the gap. Here the CDR3 reads CASSMGGGSSYNEQFF. CDR3 nucleotide sequence: TGCGCCAGCAGCATGGGTGGGGGGAGCTCCTACAATGAGCAGTTCTTC.

This chain connects TRBV29-1 to TRBJ2-2; D is undetermined. Trimming pared 7 bases from V and 6 bases from J, leaving 9 bases between. Germline assignment: CDR1 SQVTM and CDR2 ANQGSEA. The CDR3 runs to 11 residues. The CDR3, as DNA: TGCAGCGGTCGTATTTCCGGGGAGCTGTTTTTT. Encoded protein: CSGRISGELFF.

About this clonotype itself: The junction shows a germline mismatch at one end, possibly a read error. The gene calls are TRBV20-1 and TRBJ2-2; D call uncertain. In germline, CDR1 is DFQATT, CDR2 SNEGSKA (reference sequence). The CDR3 spans 13 residues. CDR3 sequence (DNA): TGCAGTGCCATGACCGCTAACAGCGGGGAGCTGTTTTTT. Translation gives CSAMTANSGELFF.

V is TRBV2 and J is TRBJ1-2; D not certain. The CDR3 totals 10 residues. Germline CDR1 reads SNHLY; CDR2 reads FYNNEI. V gave up 3 bases and J gave up 9 bases, with 5 bases separating them. Here the CDR3 reads CASSEQSYTF. The CDR3 DNA reads as TGTGCCAGCAGTGAGCAGAGCTACACCTTC.

This clonotype appeared a single time. The CDR3 nucleotides are TGTGCCAGCAGTCCGATAGCTCGAAACACCGGGGAGCTGTTTTTT. Encoded protein: CASSPIARNTGELFF. The chain joins TRBV28 to TRBJ2-2, with D unclear. V was pared by 5 bases and J by 2 bases, with 12 bases between. This CDR3 is 15 amino acids long. CDR1 and CDR2 from the germline V gene are MDHEN and SYDVKM.

This chain uses TRBV27 with TRBJ1-1, with D unclear. The length of the CDR3 is 12 residues. CDR1 is MNHEY and CDR2 is SMNVEV in the germline V gene (reference sequence). Trimming removed 7 bases at V and 8 bases at J, with 14 bases between. The CDR3: CASKTGSREAFF. The CDR3 DNA sequence: TGTGCCAGCAAAACGGGAAGTAGGGAAGCTTTCTTT.

The V and J genes are TRBV11-3 and TRBJ1-2; D remains ambiguous. Between the trimmed V and J ends, which lost 5 bases and 3 bases, there was a span of 16 bases. The germline V gene encodes CDR1 SGHNT and CDR2 YENEEA. The CDR3 is 15 amino acids. The CDR3 coding sequence is TGTGCCAGCAGCCCACTGTCTCAGTCGGACTATGGCTACACCTTC. Residues: CASSPLSQSDYGYTF.

The chain links TRBV28 to TRBJ2-1; TRBD1 aligns across 7 bases. Trimming at V came to 2 bases and at J to 9 bases, leaving 13 bases not matched to a gene. The CDR3 runs 16 residues. The germline CDR1 and CDR2 sequences are MDHEN and SYDVKM. The DNA of the CDR3 is TGTGCCAGCAGTTTACTCGTGGAACAGGGGAGAATTGAGCAGTTCTTC. It is translated as CASSLLVEQGRIEQFF.

The V call is TRBV29-1, the J call TRBJ2-2; D may be TRBD1 (6 bases). The CDR3 runs 13 residues. Trimming cost V 6 bases and J 6 bases, with 14 bases left between them. CDR1 and CDR2 (germline): SQVTM, ANQGSEA. DNA of the CDR3: TGCAGCGTAGCAGGGGTTAGGGCCGGGGAGCTGTTTTTT. It is translated as CSVAGVRAGELFF.

The chain recombines TRBV20-1 with TRBJ1-1, with D perhaps TRBD1 (6 bases). The CDR3 has 13 amino acids. The germline V and J ends were trimmed by 0 bases and 8 bases, with 13 bases remaining between them. Germline V gives CDR1 DFQATT, CDR2 SNEGSKA (reference sequence). The CDR3 coding sequence is TGCAGTGCTAGAGATAAACAGGGAGACGAAGCTTTCTTT. Protein: CSARDKQGDEAFF.

V usage is TRBV27 and J usage is TRBJ2-5, with a weak D call TRBD1 (5 bases). Germline lookup yields CDR1 MNHEY and CDR2 SMNVEV (reference sequence). The V end was cut by 5 bases, the J end by 2 bases, with 9 bases between. The CDR3 runs to 13 residues. The CDR3 spells CASSPGSQETQYF. The CDR3 DNA sequence: TGTGCCAGCAGTCCAGGGTCACAAGAGACCCAGTACTTC.

The genes are TRBV6-5 and TRBJ2-7; the match to TRBD2 covers 13 bases. Losses at the gene ends were 2 bases for V and 7 bases for J; bases not matched to a gene: 2. The CDR3 extends over 14 amino acids. Germline V gives CDR1 MNHEY, CDR2 SVGAGI. The CDR3 here is CASSYGLAGDEQYF. The CDR3 DNA reads TGTGCCAGCAGTTACGGACTAGCGGGAGATGAGCAGTACTTC.

This chain uses TRBV28 with TRBJ1-2; the D gene is possibly TRBD1 (6 bases). With 10 bases removed from V and 1 base from J, the gap between germline ends came to 22 bases. Germline V gives CDR1 MDHEN, CDR2 SYDVKM. The CDR3 has 16 amino acids. For the CDR3, the DNA is TGTGCCATAGGATTCGTCAGGGGAGGTTATAACTATGGCTACACCTTC. Translation: CAIGFVRGGYNYGYTF.